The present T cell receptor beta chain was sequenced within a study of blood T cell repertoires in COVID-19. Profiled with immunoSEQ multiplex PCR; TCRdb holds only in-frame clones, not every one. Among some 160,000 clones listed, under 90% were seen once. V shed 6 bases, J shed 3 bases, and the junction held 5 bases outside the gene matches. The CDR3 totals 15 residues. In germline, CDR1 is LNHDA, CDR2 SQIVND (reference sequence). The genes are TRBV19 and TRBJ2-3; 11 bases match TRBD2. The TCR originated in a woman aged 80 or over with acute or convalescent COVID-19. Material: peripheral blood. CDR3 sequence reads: CASSLAGGLTDTQYF. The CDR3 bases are TGTGCCAGTAGCCTAGCGGGGGGTTTGACAGATACGCAGTATTTT.